These T cell receptor beta chains were read from a single sample in a study of cytomegalovirus exposure and HLA in healthy donors. TCRdb's table, derived via immunoSEQ multiplex PCR, lists solely in-frame clones and lacks some. The sample consists of around 280,000 clones, 85% to 90% of them appearing once. The sample taken for sequencing was PBMCs. The receptor source for this set is a woman aged 18 to 35 in good health and CMV-seronegative. CDR3s include the opening cysteine and the closing phenylalanine or tryptophan. The D gene is left open where the match is weak. Clone sizes are given selectively: once, few, many, or a class where the clone is expanded.

TRBJ2-5,TRBV2,TRBD2,.,TGTGCCACCCGGACTAGCGGGGGGAAAGAGACCCAGTACTTC,CATRTSGGKETQYF
TRBJ2-7,TRBV9,.,.,TGTGCCAGCAGCGTAGGAGAGATCTCCTACGAGCAGTACTTC,CASSVGEISYEQYF
TRBJ2-7,TRBV5-8,.,once,TGTGCCAGCTGGGCTCAGAGCGAGCAGTACTTC,CASWAQSEQYF
TRBJ2-1,TRBV11-2,.,.,TGTGCCAGCAGCTCCGACATTCAACCCTACAATGAGCAGTTCTTC,CASSSDIQPYNEQFF
TRBJ1-2,TRBV11-2,TRBD1,.,TGTGCCAGCAGCTTCGGGGGACAGAGCTATGGCTACACCTTC,CASSFGGQSYGYTF
TRBJ2-3,TRBV7-9,TRBD2,.,TGTGCCAGCAGCACCCAAGGGAGCGGGGGGGCCGTTACGCAGTATTTT,CASSTQGSGGAVTQYF
TRBJ2-1,TRBV4-2,TRBD2,.,TGTGCCAGCAGCCACGGGGGACTAGCGGGGGGGCCTTTATATGAGCAGTTCTTC,CASSHGGLAGGPLYEQFF
TRBJ1-5,TRBV19,.,.,TGTGCCAGTAGTGGAACCGGGGGCAATCAGCCCCAGCATTTT,CASSGTGGNQPQHF
TRBJ2-1,TRBV7-3,.,.,TGTGCCAGCAGCTTACTCGGGGGGCAAGATGAGCAGTTCTTC,CASSLLGGQDEQFF
TRBJ2-5,TRBV30,TRBD2,.,TGTGCCTGGAGTAAGGTAGCGGGGCCTCAAGAGACCCAGTACTTC,CAWSKVAGPQETQYF
TRBJ2-2,TRBV11-3,.,.,TGTGCCAGCAGCCCATTGGGGTCGGGAACCGGGGAGCTGTTTTTT,CASSPLGSGTGELFF
TRBJ2-3,TRBV27,TRBD1,.,TGTGCCAGCATCAACAGGGGGCTTAGCACAGATACGCAGTATTTT,CASINRGLSTDTQYF
TRBJ1-2,TRBV19,.,.,TGTGCCAGTAAAGGGAGATTGGATGGCTACACCTTC,CASKGRLDGYTF
TRBJ2-7,TRBV30,.,.,TGTGCCTGGAGTCGCGGATCAACAGGGTCCTACGAGCAGTACTTC,CAWSRGSTGSYEQYF
TRBJ1-1,TRBV19,.,.,TGTGCCAGTACTCTCCCCACGATAGGAGGGTACACTGAAGCTTTCTTT,CASTLPTIGGYTEAFF
TRBJ1-1,TRBV18,TRBD1,.,TGTGCCAGCTCCCGTGGGACAGGGGGAGGAAACACTGAAGCTTTCTTT,CASSRGTGGGNTEAFF
TRBJ2-1,TRBV9,.,.,TGTGCCAGCAGCCCCCGAGGGGGGGTCATCTACAATGAGCAGTTCTTC,CASSPRGGVIYNEQFF
TRBJ2-5,TRBV7-8,.,.,TGTGCCAGCAGCTTGCAGGGGAACGGTGCGAAGACCCAGTACTTC,CASSLQGNGAKTQYF
TRBJ1-2,TRBV19,TRBD1,few,TGTGCCACCACGGAGAAGGGACAGGGGCTCTATGGCTACACCTTC,CATTEKGQGLYGYTF
TRBJ2-7,TRBV5-1,.,.,TGCGCCAGCAGCTACCAGCCCAACAGTGACGAGCAGTACTTC,CASSYQPNSDEQYF